One and the same sample provided the 23 T cell receptor beta chains below, sequenced in a study of cytomegalovirus exposure and HLA in healthy donors. PCR involved 60 Vbeta and 13 Jbeta primers. Repertoires were generated with immunoSEQ multiplex PCR, while TCRdb's copy carries only in-frame clones and drops some. The table lists about 190,000 clones, under 85% of them singletons. Specimen: PBMCs. These receptors were obtained from a woman aged 18 to 35 in good health and CMV-seronegative.

The genes are TRBV4-1 and TRBJ2-3, with a tentative D call TRBD1 (6 bases). The CDR3 sequence is 15 residues long. Germline CDR1 is MGHRA and CDR2 is YSYEKL. Trimming removed 0 bases from V and 7 bases from J, with 14 bases in between. The CDR3 spells CASSQDAAGVNTQYF. CDR3 DNA sequence: TGCGCCAGCAGCCAAGATGCGGCAGGGGTAAATACGCAGTATTTT.

The rearrangement joins TRBV10-1 to TRBJ2-3; D unresolved. Trimming shortened V by 2 bases and J by 4 bases, and 4 bases separated the two germline ends. Germline V gene lookup returns CDR1 WNHNN and CDR2 SYGVQD (reference sequence). This CDR3 is 12 amino acids long. The CDR3 region is CASSEVADTQYF. CDR3 bases: TGCGCCAGCAGTGAGGTAGCAGATACGCAGTATTTT.

This sequence joins TRBV25-1 and TRBJ1-5; 10 bases match TRBD1. V shed 4 bases, J shed 2 bases, and the junction held 8 bases outside the gene matches. Looked up from germline, CDR1 is MGHDK and CDR2 is SYGVNS. There are 17 residues in the CDR3. Here the CDR3 DNA reads TGTGCCAGCAGTGGGGGACAGGGGATAATCGGCAATCAGCCCCAGCATTTT. Translation: CASSGGQGIIGNQPQHF.

This clone occurred a few times. Other nucleotide sequences in the sample specify the same CDR3. The chain carries TRBV5-1 and TRBJ1-1; 10 nucleotides match TRBD1. This CDR3 is built from 14 residues. Germline V gene data show CDR1 as SGHRS and CDR2 as YFSETQ. Unmatched junction bases numbered 3, after V lost 3 bases and J lost 4 bases. CDR3 bases: TGCGCCAGCAGCTGGGACAGGGGCGGCACTGAAGCTTTCTTT. This gives the protein CASSWDRGGTEAFF.

This chain links TRBV7-6 with TRBJ1-6; 7 bases are a match to TRBD1. The V and J ends lost 5 bases and 10 bases, in that order; junction bases with no gene match: 8. In germline, CDR1 is SGHVS, CDR2 FNYEAQ. This CDR3 is built from 14 residues. CDR3 coding DNA: TGTGCCAGCAGCCACACAGGGGAGAGATCACCCCTCCACTTT. Its protein is CASSHTGERSPLHF.

V gene TRBV6-5 combines with J gene TRBJ1-1; no clear D gene. This CDR3 spans 14 amino acids. Trimming removed 6 bases from V and 4 bases from J, with 15 bases in between. Germline values: CDR1 MNHEY, CDR2 SVGAGI. CDR3 nucleotide sequence: TGTGCCAGCAGGCCTGCGTCCTGGGCCACTGAAGCTTTCTTT. Its translation: CASRPASWATEAFF.

This clone was observed a handful of times. An end of the junction does not agree with germline; a read error may underlie this. This sequence joins TRBV7-9 and TRBJ2-1, with TRBD2 matching over 12 bases. The CDR3 spans 14 residues. Germline-derived CDR1 and CDR2 are SEHNR and FQNEAQ (reference sequence). The CDR3 nucleotides are TGTTCCAGTACTACTAGCGGGGGGTACAATGAGCAGTTCTTC. It is translated as CSSTTSGGYNEQFF.

The gene calls are TRBV9 and TRBJ2-3; 8 bases are shared with TRBD2. CDR1 SGDLS and CDR2 YYNGEE come from the germline V gene. The ends lost 0 bases at V and 2 bases at J; junction bases unmatched: 8. The CDR3 runs 17 residues. The CDR3 coding sequence is TGTGCCAGCAGCGTAGAGGGAGTAGCGGGACCCACAGATACGCAGTATTTT. This codes for CASSVEGVAGPTDTQYF. The full variable domain, its missing parts supplied by reference TRBV9 and TRBJ2-3, is DSGVTQTPKHLITATGQRVTLRCSPRSGDLSVYWYQQSLDQGLQFLIQYYNGEERAKGNILERFSAQQFPDLHSELNLSSLELGDSALYFCASSVEGVAGPTDTQYFGPGTRLTVL.

The CDR3 sequence is CASSSQGAGGANVLTF. As DNA, the CDR3 is TGTGCCAGCAGCTCGCAGGGGGCAGGTGGGGCCAACGTCCTGACTTTC. The chain links TRBV7-7 to TRBJ2-6; 8 bases are shared with TRBD1. Germline V lookup: CDR1 SSHAT, CDR2 FNYEAQ (reference sequence). This CDR3 is 16 amino acids long. V dropped 4 bases and J dropped 3; count of bases not matched to a gene: 5.

The DNA for the CDR3 is TGTGCCAGCAGTGAATCTGACAGCCGATACGAGCAGTACTTC. It codes for CASSESDSRYEQYF. The rearrangement joins TRBV6-1 to TRBJ2-7; D may be TRBD1 (5 bases). The V end was cut by 2 bases, the J end by 4 bases, with 12 bases between. CDR1 MNHNS and CDR2 SASEGT come from the germline V gene. This CDR3 has 14 amino acids.

This clone was detected only a few times. V gene TRBV6-5 combines with J gene TRBJ1-2, with a weak D call TRBD1 (5 bases). Germline V gene data show CDR1 as MNHEY and CDR2 as SVGAGI. The CDR3 loop spans 16 amino acids. Trimming left V 3 bases short and J 4 bases short, with 18 bases between. The CDR3 nucleotides are TGTGCCAGCAGTTATCGAAGTCAGGGCATTGGCTATGGCTACACCTTC. Translated: CASSYRSQGIGYGYTF.

The V and J genes are TRBV7-9 and TRBJ1-2, with D perhaps TRBD1 (5 bases). Trimming removed 0 bases at V and 6 bases at J, with 11 bases between. There are 14 residues in the CDR3. Germline CDR1 SEHNR, CDR2 FQNEAQ (reference sequence). CDR3 region: CASSLAGGVNGYTF. The CDR3, as DNA: TGTGCCAGCAGCTTAGCCGGGGGGGTGAATGGCTACACCTTC. The full variable domain, in which reference TRBV7-9 and TRBJ1-2 provide the parts outside the CDR3, is DTGVSQNPRHKITKRGQNVTFRCDPISEHNRLYWYRQTLGQGPEFLTYFQNEAQLEKSRLLSDRFSAERPKGSFSTLEIQRTEQGDSAMYLCASSLAGGVNGYTFGSGTRLTVV.

CDR3 DNA sequence: TGCGCCAGCAGTCAGGACAGGGGGCGGGAAAAACTGTTTTTT. Translating it yields CASSQDRGREKLFF. The chain uses TRBV4-3 and TRBJ1-4, with 11 bases matching TRBD1. Germline V gene lookup returns CDR1 LGHNA and CDR2 YSLEER. The CDR3 totals 14 residues. The J segment lost 8 bases and the V segment lost 6 bases, leaving 5 bases of the junction unmatched.

The rearrangement joins TRBV4-2 to TRBJ1-6, with D possibly TRBD1 on 6 matching bases. The V gene lost 7 bases and the J gene lost 6 bases, with 16 bases spanning the gap. The CDR3 is 15 residues long. Germline lookup yields CDR1 LGHNA and CDR2 YNFKEQ. The chain's CDR3 is CASKIGGESNSPLHF. CDR3 coding DNA: TGTGCCAGCAAGATAGGGGGGGAAAGTAATTCACCCCTCCACTTT.

The CDR3 reads CAIRLAGTYNEQFF. The CDR3 bases are TGTGCCATAAGACTAGCGGGAACCTACAATGAGCAGTTCTTC. The chain combines TRBV2 with TRBJ2-1; 11 bases match TRBD2. The CDR3 has 14 amino acids. V dropped 10 bases and J dropped 2; count of bases not matched to a gene: 4. Germline V gives CDR1 SNHLY, CDR2 FYNNEI.

This clone has only a few counts. V usage is TRBV6-1 and J usage is TRBJ2-2; 8 bases match TRBD1. The trim removed 0 bases at V and 3 bases at J, leaving 3 bases unmatched. The CDR3 contains 16 residues. Per germline, CDR1 MNHNS and CDR2 SASEGT. CDR3 bases: TGTGCCAGCAGTGAAGCAGGGGACAGGTACACCGGGGAGCTGTTTTTT. As protein: CASSEAGDRYTGELFF.

This chain links TRBV9 with TRBJ2-3; D remains unclear. Looked up from germline, CDR1 is SGDLS and CDR2 is YYNGEE. The CDR3 contains 13 residues. V was cut by 2 bases and J by 4 bases, with 8 bases left in between. CDR3 sequence reads: CASSVAAADTQYF. The CDR3, as DNA: TGTGCCAGCAGCGTGGCGGCGGCAGATACGCAGTATTTT.

This chain links TRBV28 with TRBJ2-2; TRBD1 matches 8 bases. V was pared by 1 base and J by 7 bases, with 8 bases of the junction left unmatched. Germline CDR1 reads MDHEN; CDR2 reads SYDVKM. The CDR3 is 16 residues long. CDR3 region: CASSLSSRGRIGELFF. The CDR3 DNA is TGTGCCAGCAGTTTATCTTCCAGGGGGCGGATCGGGGAGCTGTTTTTT.

The J gene is TRBJ1-5, the V gene TRBV28; D remains unclear. Germline CDR1 reads MDHEN; CDR2 reads SYDVKM. The CDR3 length is 13 residues. With 3 bases removed from V and 6 bases from J, the gap between germline ends came to 9 bases. Here the CDR3 DNA reads TGTGCCAGCAGTTTGTTGGCCAGTCAGCCCCAGCATTTT. As protein: CASSLLASQPQHF.

This rearrangement joins TRBV13 to TRBJ1-4; 8 bases map to TRBD1. Per germline, CDR1 PRHDT and CDR2 FYEKMQ (reference sequence). With 5 bases clipped from V and 4 bases from J, the junction kept 9 bases outside the gene matches. This CDR3 has 16 residues. The CDR3 nucleotides read TGTGCCAGCAGCGCCGGGCGGGGACAGGTTAATGAAAAACTGTTTTTT. Its protein product is CASSAGRGQVNEKLFF.

The chain carries TRBV7-9 and TRBJ2-7; D might be TRBD2 (7 bases). This CDR3 has 14 residues. Per germline, CDR1 SEHNR and CDR2 FQNEAQ (reference sequence). V lost 1 base to trimming and J lost 7 bases, with 14 bases between them. In DNA form, the CDR3 reads TGTGCCAGCAGCTTAGGACGGGGGGCGGGTGAGCAGTACTTC. It specifies CASSLGRGAGEQYF.

This rearrangement joins TRBV6-1 to TRBJ2-7, with D possibly being TRBD1 (6 bases). The CDR3 sequence is 14 residues long. V was cut by 6 bases and J by 0 bases, with 12 bases left in between. CDR1 and CDR2 from the germline V gene are MNHNS and SASEGT. In DNA, the CDR3 is TGTGCCAGCAGACCGGGACACCTCTCCTACGAGCAGTACTTC. It encodes CASRPGHLSYEQYF.

The chain couples TRBV5-6 to TRBJ2-7, with 7 bases lining up with TRBD1. CDR1 is SGHDT, CDR2 YYEEEE, per germline. Unmatched junction bases numbered 6, after V lost 5 bases and J lost 7 bases. This CDR3 spans 12 amino acids. As DNA, the CDR3 is TGTGCCAGCAGAGGCCGGGACAGAGAGCAGTACTTC. Residues: CASRGRDREQYF.